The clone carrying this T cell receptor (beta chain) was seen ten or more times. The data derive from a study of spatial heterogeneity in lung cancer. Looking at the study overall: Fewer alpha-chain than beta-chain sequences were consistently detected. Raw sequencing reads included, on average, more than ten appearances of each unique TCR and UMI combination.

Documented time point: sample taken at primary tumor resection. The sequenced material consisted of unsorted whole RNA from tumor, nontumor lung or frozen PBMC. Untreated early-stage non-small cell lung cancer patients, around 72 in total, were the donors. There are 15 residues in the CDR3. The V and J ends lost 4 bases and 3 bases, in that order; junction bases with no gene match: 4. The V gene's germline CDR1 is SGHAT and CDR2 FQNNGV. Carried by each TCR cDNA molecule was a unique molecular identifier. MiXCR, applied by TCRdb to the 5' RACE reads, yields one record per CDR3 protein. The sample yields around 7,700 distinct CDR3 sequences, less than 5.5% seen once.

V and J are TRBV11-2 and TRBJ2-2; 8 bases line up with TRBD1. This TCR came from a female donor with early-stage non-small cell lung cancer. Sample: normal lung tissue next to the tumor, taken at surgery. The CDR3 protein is CASSYQGAYTGELFF. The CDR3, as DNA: TGTGCCAGCAGCTACCAGGGGGCCTACACCGGGGAGCTGTTTTTT.